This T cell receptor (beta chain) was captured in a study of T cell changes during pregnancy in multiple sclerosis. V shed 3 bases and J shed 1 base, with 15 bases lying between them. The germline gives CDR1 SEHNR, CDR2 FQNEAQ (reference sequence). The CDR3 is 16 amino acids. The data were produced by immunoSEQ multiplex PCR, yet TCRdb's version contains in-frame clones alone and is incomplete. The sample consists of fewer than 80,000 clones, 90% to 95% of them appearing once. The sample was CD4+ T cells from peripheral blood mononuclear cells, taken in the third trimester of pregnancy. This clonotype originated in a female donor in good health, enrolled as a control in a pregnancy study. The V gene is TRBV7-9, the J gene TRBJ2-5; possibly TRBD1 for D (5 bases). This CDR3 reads CASSLGLTAGQETQYF. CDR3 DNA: TGTGCCAGCAGCTTGGGGCTAACGGCAGGCCAAGAGACCCAGTACTTC.